Each of the 12 T cell receptor beta chains below was sequenced from the same sample in a study of shared clonotypes between healthy human individuals. TCRdb keeps only in-frame clones here, not all; method: immunoSEQ multiplex PCR. Among roughly 490,000 clones listed, 79% were seen once. Source material: PBMCs. These receptor sequences come from a woman between 40 and 55 years old in good health. Some clones in this sample may be carry-over from other donors' samples.

The CDR3 reads CASSLASNQPQHF. The CDR3 DNA reads TGTGCCAGCAGCTTGGCGTCAAATCAGCCCCAGCATTTT. The V and J genes are TRBV5-5 and TRBJ1-5; D gene uncertain. Trimming took off 0 bases at V and 4 bases at J, with 5 bases between the two ends. The CDR3 is made up of 13 amino acids. From germline, CDR1 is SGHKS and CDR2 YYEKEE (reference sequence).

This clone came up once. The chain links TRBV29-1 to TRBJ1-3; 7 bases are a match to TRBD1. The CDR3 loop spans 12 amino acids. V dropped 4 bases and J dropped 11; count of bases not matched to a gene: 8. In germline, CDR1 is SQVTM, CDR2 ANQGSEA. CDR3 nucleotides: TGCAGCGTTGTTACAGGGGTGGGTTCCATATATTTT. Its translation: CSVVTGVGSIYF.

This clone turned up a few times. Here the CDR3 reads CASSPGQITEAFF. The CDR3 region has the DNA TGTGCCAGCAGCCCGGGACAGATTACTGAAGCTTTCTTT. The chain joins TRBV7-3 to TRBJ1-1; 7 positions match TRBD1. CDR1 SGHTA and CDR2 FQGTGA come from the germline V gene. The trim removed 5 bases at V and 5 bases at J, leaving 5 bases unmatched. This CDR3 has 13 residues. Based on the CDR3 plus reference TRBV7-3 and TRBJ1-1, the full variable domain is GAGVSQTPSNKVTEKGKYVELRCDPISGHTALYWYRQSLGQGPEFLIYFQGTGAADDSGLPNDRFFAVRPEGSVSTLKIQRTERGDSAVYLCASSPGQITEAFFGQGTRLTVV.

This rearrangement joins TRBV7-9 to TRBJ2-5, with 9 bases aligning to TRBD2. The germline CDR1 and CDR2 sequences are SEHNR and FQNEAQ (reference sequence). J was trimmed by 5 bases and V by 5 bases; bases with no gene match: 15. This CDR3 spans 17 amino acids. The CDR3 here is CASSRPNTAGGTETQYF. The CDR3, as DNA: TGTGCCAGCAGCCGACCCAACACAGCGGGAGGTACGGAGACCCAGTACTTC.

The J gene is TRBJ2-1, the V gene TRBV28, with D perhaps matching TRBD2 (6 bases). The CDR3 is 15 residues long. The V end was cut by 6 bases, the J end by 2 bases, with 14 bases between. Germline V gives CDR1 MDHEN, CDR2 SYDVKM. CDR3 in DNA: TGTGCCAGCAGCCCCCTAGCGCTTACCTACAATGAGCAGTTCTTC. Translation gives CASSPLALTYNEQFF. Combining the CDR3 with reference TRBV28 and TRBJ2-1 gives the whole variable domain DVKVTQSSRYLVKRTGEKVFLECVQDMDHENMFWYRQDPGLGLRLIYFSYDVKMKEKGDIPEGYSVSREKKERFSLILESASTNQTSMYLCASSPLALTYNEQFFGPGTRLTVL.

This chain connects TRBV15 to TRBJ2-3, with D perhaps given as TRBD1 or TRBD2 (5 bases each). The germline V gene encodes CDR1 LNHNV and CDR2 YYDKDF (reference sequence). The CDR3 has 14 residues. V was trimmed by 0 bases and J by 3 bases, leaving 7 bases between them. This chain's CDR3 is CATSRDRETDTQYF. The CDR3 nucleotides read TGTGCCACCAGCAGAGACAGGGAGACAGATACGCAGTATTTT. Together with reference TRBV15 and TRBJ2-3, the CDR3 gives the full variable domain: DAMVIQNPRYQVTQFGKPVTLSCSQTLNHNVMYWYQQKSSQAPKLLFHYYDKDFNNEADTPDNFQSRRPNTSFCFLDIRSPGLGDTAMYLCATSRDRETDTQYFGPGTRLTVL.

The chain uses TRBV10-2 and TRBJ1-4; 8 nucleotides agree with TRBD1. Germline V gives CDR1 WSHSY, CDR2 SAAADI. This CDR3 region has 14 residues. With V trimmed by 3 bases and J by 10 bases, 7 bases remained unmatched. CDR3: CASSDGAGGGKLFF. For the CDR3, the DNA is TGCGCCAGCAGTGACGGGGCAGGGGGCGGAAAACTGTTTTTT.

The rearrangement uses TRBV10-1 and TRBJ1-2; a possible D gene is TRBD1 (5 bases). The CDR3 has 14 residues. CDR1 is WNHNN and CDR2 is SYGVQD in the germline V gene (reference sequence). Trimming cost V 10 bases and J 1 base, with 16 bases left between them. The CDR3, as DNA: TGCGCCACTAAGAGGCAGGGAGGTAACTATGGCTACACCTTC. As protein: CATKRQGGNYGYTF.

The chain is built from TRBV5-1 and TRBJ1-5; TRBD1 matches at 7 bases. The length of the CDR3 is 14 residues. V shed 4 bases and J 2 bases; nucleotides not matched to a gene: 3. Germline loops: CDR1 SGHRS, CDR2 YFSETQ. The CDR3 here is CASSIGTGNQPQHF. The CDR3 bases are TGCGCCAGCAGCATCGGGACAGGCAATCAGCCCCAGCATTTT.

This chain joins TRBV5-4 and TRBJ1-1; D gene ambiguous. The CDR3 contains 14 residues. Germline V lookup: CDR1 SGHNT, CDR2 YYREEE (reference sequence). V gave up 0 bases and J gave up 10 bases, with 16 bases separating them. CDR3 residues: CASSLAGPRDGAFF. The CDR3 region has the DNA TGTGCCAGCAGCTTGGCCGGGCCCCGAGATGGAGCTTTCTTT.

Turning to this clone: A far larger clone is one base from this, pointing to a likely read error. The chain carries TRBV28 and TRBJ2-5, with a tentative D call TRBD2 (7 bases). The V end lost 5 bases, the J end lost 5 bases, and 21 bases lay between the germline ends. Germline-derived CDR1 and CDR2 are MDHEN and SYDVKM. The CDR3 is made up of 16 amino acids. The CDR3 DNA sequence: TGTGCCAGCAGTGTCAGTGTGGGGGAGGGGGGGGAGACCCAGTACTTC. This translates into CASSVSVGEGGETQYF.

The chain links TRBV30 to TRBJ2-3, with D hard to call. From germline, CDR1 is GTSNPN and CDR2 SVGIG (reference sequence). The CDR3 sequence is 13 residues long. Trimming removed 0 bases at V and 2 bases at J, with 6 bases between. The CDR3 bases are TGTGCCTGGAGTGTACTGGCCACAGATACGCAGTATTTT. Protein product: CAWSVLATDTQYF.